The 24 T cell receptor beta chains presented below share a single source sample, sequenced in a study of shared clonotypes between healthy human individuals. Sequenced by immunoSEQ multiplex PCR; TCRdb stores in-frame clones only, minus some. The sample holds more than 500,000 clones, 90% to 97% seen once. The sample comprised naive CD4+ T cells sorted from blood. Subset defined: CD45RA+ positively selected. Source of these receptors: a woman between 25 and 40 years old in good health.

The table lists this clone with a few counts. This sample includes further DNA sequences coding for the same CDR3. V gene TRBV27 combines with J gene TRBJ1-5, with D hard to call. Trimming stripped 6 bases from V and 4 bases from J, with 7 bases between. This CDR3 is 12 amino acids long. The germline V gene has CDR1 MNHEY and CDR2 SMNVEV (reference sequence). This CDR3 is CASSAINQPQHF. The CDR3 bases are TGTGCCAGCAGCGCTATAAATCAGCCCCAGCATTTT.

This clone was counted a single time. The CDR3 coding sequence is TGCGCCAGCAGCTTGCAGAGCGGGAGCTACGAGCAGTACTTC. Translation: CASSLQSGSYEQYF. The chain couples TRBV5-1 to TRBJ2-7; TRBD2 matches at 8 bases. V dropped 1 base and J dropped 3; count of bases not matched to a gene: 3. The CDR3 spans 14 residues. CDR1 and CDR2 (germline): SGHRS, YFSETQ.

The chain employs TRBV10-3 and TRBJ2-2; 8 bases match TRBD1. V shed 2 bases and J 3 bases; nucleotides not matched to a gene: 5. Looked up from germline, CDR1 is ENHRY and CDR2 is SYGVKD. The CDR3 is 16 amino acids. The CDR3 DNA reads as TGTGCCATCAGTGAGGTACAGACAGGGGACACCGGGGAGCTGTTTTTT. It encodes CAISEVQTGDTGELFF.

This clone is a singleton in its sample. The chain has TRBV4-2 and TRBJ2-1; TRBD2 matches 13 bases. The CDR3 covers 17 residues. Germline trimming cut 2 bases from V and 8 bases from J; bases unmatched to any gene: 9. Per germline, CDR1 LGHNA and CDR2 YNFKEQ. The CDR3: CASSQLYGTSGTYEQFF. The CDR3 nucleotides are TGTGCCAGCAGCCAATTGTACGGGACTAGCGGGACATATGAGCAGTTCTTC.

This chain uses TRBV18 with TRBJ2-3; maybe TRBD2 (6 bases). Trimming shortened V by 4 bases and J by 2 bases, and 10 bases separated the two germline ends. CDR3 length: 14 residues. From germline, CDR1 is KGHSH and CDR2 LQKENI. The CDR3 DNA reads TGTGCCAGCTCACTAGGGACTGTCACAGATACGCAGTATTTT. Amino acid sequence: CASSLGTVTDTQYF.

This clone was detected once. This CDR3 reads CASSYTSAQGTGELFF. In DNA form, the CDR3 reads TGTGCCAGCAGTTACACCAGCGCCCAAGGGACCGGGGAGCTGTTTTTT. The genes are TRBV6-5 and TRBJ2-2; D is ambiguous. Between the trimmed V and J ends, which lost 2 bases and 5 bases, there was a span of 15 bases. Germline CDR1 MNHEY, CDR2 SVGAGI. CDR3 length: 16 residues.

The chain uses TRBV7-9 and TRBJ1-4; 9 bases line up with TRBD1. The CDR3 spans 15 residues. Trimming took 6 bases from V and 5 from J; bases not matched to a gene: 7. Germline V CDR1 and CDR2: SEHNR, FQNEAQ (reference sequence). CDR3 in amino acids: CASRATGTGNEKLFF. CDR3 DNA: TGTGCCAGCAGAGCCACCGGGACAGGGAATGAAAAACTGTTTTTT.

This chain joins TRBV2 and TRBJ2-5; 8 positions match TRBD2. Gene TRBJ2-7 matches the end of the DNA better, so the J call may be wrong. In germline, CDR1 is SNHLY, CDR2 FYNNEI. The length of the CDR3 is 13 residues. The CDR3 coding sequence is TGTGCCAGCAGTGGAGCGGGGGCCTACGAGCAGTACTTC. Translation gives CASSGAGAYEQYF.

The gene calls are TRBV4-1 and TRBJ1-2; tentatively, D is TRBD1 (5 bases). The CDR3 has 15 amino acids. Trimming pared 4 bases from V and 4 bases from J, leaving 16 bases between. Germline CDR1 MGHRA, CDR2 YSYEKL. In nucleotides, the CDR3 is TGCGCCAGCAGCCTCCAGACGCGAGGGACCTATGGCTACACCTTC. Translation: CASSLQTRGTYGYTF.

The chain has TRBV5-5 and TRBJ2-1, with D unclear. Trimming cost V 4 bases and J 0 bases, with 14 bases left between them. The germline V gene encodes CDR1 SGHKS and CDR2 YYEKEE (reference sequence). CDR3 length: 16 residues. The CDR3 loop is CASSHRVISSYNEQFF. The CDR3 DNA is TGTGCCAGCAGCCACAGAGTAATTAGCTCCTACAATGAGCAGTTCTTC.

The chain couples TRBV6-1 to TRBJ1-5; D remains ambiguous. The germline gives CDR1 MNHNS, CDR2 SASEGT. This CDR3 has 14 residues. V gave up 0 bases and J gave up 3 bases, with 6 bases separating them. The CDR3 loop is CASSEALFNQPQHF. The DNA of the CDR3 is TGTGCCAGCAGTGAAGCGCTATTCAATCAGCCCCAGCATTTT.

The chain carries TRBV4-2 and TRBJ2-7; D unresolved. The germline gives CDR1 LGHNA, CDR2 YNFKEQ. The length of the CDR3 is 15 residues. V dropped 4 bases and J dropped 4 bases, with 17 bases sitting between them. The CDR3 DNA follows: TGTGCCAGCAGCCGTCTCCCCCCGGATGCGTACGAGCAGTACTTC. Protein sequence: CASSRLPPDAYEQYF.

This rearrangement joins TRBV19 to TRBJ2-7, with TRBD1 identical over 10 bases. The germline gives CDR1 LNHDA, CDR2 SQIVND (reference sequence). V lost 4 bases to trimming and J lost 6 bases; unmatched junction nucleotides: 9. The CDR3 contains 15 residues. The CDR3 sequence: CASSSSGTGAFEQYF. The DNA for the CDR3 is TGTGCCAGTAGTAGCTCGGGGACAGGGGCCTTCGAGCAGTACTTC.

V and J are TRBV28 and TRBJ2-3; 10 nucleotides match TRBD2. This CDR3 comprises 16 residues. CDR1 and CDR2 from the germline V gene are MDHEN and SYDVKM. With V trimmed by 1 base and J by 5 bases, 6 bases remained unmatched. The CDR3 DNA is TGTGCCAGCAGTTTATCGGGTAGCGGGAGGCGAGATACGCAGTATTTT. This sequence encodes CASSLSGSGRRDTQYF. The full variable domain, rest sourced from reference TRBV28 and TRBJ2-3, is DVKVTQSSRYLVKRTGEKVFLECVQDMDHENMFWYRQDPGLGLRLIYFSYDVKMKEKGDIPEGYSVSREKKERFSLILESASTNQTSMYLCASSLSGSGRRDTQYFGPGTRLTVL.

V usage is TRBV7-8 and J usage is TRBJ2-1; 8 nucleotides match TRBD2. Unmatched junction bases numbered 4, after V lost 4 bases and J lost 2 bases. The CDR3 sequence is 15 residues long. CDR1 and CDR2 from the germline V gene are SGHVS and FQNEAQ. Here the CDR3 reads CASSYLAGPYNEQFF. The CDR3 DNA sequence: TGTGCCAGCAGCTACTTAGCGGGACCCTACAATGAGCAGTTCTTC.

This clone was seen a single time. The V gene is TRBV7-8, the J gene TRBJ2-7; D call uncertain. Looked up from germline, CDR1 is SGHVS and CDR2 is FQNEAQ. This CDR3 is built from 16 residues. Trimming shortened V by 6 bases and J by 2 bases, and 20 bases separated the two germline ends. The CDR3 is CASSHVWGRVAYEQYF. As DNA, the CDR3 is TGTGCCAGCAGTCACGTATGGGGAAGGGTGGCCTACGAGCAGTACTTC.

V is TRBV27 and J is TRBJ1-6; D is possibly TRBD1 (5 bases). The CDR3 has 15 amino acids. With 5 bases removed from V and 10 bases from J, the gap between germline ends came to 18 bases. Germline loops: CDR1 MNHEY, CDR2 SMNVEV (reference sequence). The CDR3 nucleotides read TGTGCCAGCAGTACCTCAGCAGGGCCAGGGTCACCCCTCCACTTT. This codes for CASSTSAGPGSPLHF.

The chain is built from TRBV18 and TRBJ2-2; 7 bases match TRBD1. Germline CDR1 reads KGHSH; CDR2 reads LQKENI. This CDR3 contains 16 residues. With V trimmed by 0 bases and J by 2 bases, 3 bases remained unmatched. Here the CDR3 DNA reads TGTGCCAGCTCACCACCGACAGGGCCCAACACCGGGGAGCTGTTTTTT. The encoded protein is CASSPPTGPNTGELFF.

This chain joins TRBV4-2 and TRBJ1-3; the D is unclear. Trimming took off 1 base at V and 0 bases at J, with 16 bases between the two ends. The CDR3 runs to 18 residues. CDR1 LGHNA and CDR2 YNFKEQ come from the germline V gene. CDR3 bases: TGTGCCAGCAGCCAAGTCCCCGGAAGGGCCGTCTCTGGAAACACCATATATTTT. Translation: CASSQVPGRAVSGNTIYF.

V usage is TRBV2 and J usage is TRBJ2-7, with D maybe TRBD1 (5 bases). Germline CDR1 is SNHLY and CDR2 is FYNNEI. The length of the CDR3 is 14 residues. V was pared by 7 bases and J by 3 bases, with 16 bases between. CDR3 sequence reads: CASKYQGLGYEQYF. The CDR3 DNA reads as TGTGCCAGCAAGTACCAGGGTTTAGGCTACGAGCAGTACTTC.

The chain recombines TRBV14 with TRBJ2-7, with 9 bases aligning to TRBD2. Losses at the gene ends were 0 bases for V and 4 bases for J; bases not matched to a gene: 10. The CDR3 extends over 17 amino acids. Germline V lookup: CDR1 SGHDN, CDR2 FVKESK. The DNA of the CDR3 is TGTGCCAGCAGCCAAGACTCCCTCTTGCGGGAGGGGTACGAGCAGTACTTC. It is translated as CASSQDSLLREGYEQYF.

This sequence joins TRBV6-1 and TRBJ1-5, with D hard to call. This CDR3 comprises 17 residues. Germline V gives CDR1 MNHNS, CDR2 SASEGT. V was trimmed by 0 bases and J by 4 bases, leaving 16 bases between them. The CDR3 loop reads CASSEAFLWLGNQPQHF. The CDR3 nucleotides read TGTGCCAGCAGTGAAGCCTTCCTTTGGCTGGGGAATCAGCCCCAGCATTTT.

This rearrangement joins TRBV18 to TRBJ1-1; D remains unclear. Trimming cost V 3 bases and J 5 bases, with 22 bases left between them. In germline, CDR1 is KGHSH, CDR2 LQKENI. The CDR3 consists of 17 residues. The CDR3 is CASSPPSQLSISTEAFF. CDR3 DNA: TGTGCCAGCTCACCGCCGTCTCAGCTTTCGATAAGTACTGAAGCTTTCTTT.

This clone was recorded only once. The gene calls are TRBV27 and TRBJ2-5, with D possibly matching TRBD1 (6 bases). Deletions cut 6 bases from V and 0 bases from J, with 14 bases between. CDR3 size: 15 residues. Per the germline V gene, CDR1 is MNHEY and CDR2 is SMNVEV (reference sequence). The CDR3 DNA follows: TGTGCCAGCAGACACCGGGACATCGACCAAGAGACCCAGTACTTC. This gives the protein CASRHRDIDQETQYF.